The clone carrying this TCR beta chain has only a few counts. The antigen is not known. This record belongs to a study of blood T cells in healthy people across ages. Combining a sample-barcoded 5' primer with a J-beta primer mix, a second PCR ran for roughly 6 to 12 cycles. At least 2.5 million CDR3-containing paired-end reads were obtained per sample. MiXCR was run by TCRdb on the 5' RACE reads, yielding one entry per CDR3 protein. The sample lists hundreds of thousands of distinct CDR3 sequences; 55% to 75% were seen once. The V end lost 0 bases, the J end lost 5 bases, and 11 bases lay between the germline ends. CDR3 length: 15 residues. Germline loops: CDR1 MNHEY, CDR2 SVGEGT. Notes on the study in general: Changes in expanded clonotypes were possibly confounded, as the CMV status of donors was unknown. TCR beta diversity per million T cells fell roughly linearly with age.

Sample: blood. The rearrangement links TRBV6-2 or TRBV6-3 to TRBJ1-5; no clear D gene. This clonotype was sampled from a man aged 25-40 years in good health. CDR3 sequence: CASSYSVGVDQPQHF. The CDR3 DNA reads as TGTGCCAGCAGTTACTCGGTTGGGGTGGATCAGCCCCAGCATTTT.